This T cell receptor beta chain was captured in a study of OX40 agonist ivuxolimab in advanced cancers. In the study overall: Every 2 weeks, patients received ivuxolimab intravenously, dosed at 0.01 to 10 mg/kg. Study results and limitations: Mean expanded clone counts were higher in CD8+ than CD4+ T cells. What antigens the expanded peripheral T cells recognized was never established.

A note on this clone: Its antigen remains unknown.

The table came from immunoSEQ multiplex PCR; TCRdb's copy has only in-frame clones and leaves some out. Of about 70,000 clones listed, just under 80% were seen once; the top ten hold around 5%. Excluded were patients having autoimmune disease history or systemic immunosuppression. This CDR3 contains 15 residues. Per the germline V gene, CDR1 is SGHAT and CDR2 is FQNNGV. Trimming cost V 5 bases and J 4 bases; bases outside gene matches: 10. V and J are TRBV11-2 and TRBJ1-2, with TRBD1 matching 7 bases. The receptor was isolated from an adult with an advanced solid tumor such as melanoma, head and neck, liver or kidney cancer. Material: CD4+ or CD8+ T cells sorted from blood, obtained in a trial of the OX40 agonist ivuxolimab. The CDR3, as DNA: TGTGCCAGCAGCCCAGACAGGGCCCTTGGCTATGGCTACACCTTC. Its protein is CASSPDRALGYGYTF.